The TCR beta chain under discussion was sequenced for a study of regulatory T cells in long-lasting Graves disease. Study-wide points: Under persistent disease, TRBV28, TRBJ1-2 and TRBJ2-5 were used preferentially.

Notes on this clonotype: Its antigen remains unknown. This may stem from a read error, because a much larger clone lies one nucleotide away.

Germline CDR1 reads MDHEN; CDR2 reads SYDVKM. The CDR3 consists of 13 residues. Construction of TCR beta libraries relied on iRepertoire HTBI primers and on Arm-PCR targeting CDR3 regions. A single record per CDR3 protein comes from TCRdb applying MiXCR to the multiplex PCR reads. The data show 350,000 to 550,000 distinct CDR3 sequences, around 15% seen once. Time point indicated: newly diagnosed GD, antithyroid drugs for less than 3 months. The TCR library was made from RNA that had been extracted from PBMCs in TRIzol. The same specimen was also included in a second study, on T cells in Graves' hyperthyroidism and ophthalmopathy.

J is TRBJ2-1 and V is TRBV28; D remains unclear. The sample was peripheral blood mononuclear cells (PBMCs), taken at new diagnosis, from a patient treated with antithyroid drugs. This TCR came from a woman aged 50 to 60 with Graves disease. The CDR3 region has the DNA TGTGCCTGCAGTTTCGGCCCCTACAATGAGCAGTTCTTC. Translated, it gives CACSFGPYNEQFF.